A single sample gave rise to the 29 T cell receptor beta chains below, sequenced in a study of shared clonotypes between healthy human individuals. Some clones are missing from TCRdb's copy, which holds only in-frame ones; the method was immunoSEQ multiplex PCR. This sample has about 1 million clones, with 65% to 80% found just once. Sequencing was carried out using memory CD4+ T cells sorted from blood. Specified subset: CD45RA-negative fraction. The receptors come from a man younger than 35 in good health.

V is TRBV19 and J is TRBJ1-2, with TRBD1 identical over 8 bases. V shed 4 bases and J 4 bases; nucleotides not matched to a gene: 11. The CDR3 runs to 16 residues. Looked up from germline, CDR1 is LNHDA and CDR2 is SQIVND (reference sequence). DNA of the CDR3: TGTGCCAGTAGTACCGATCCTACAGGGGGTCTCTATGGCTACACCTTC. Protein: CASSTDPTGGLYGYTF. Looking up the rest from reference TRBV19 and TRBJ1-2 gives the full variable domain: DGGITQSPKYLFRKEGQNVTLSCEQNLNHDAMYWYRQDPGQGLRLIYYSQIVNDFQKGDIAEGYSVSREKKESFPLTVTSAQKNPTAFYLCASSTDPTGGLYGYTFGSGTRLTVV.

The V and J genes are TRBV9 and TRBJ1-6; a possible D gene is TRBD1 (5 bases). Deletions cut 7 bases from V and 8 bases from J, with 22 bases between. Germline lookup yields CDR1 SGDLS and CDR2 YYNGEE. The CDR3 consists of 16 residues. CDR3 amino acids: CASQPGGGPRDSPLHF. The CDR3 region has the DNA TGTGCCAGCCAACCGGGGGGAGGCCCCCGGGATTCACCCCTCCACTTT. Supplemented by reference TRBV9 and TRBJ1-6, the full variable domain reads DSGVTQTPKHLITATGQRVTLRCSPRSGDLSVYWYQQSLDQGLQFLIQYYNGEERAKGNILERFSAQQFPDLHSELNLSSLELGDSALYFCASQPGGGPRDSPLHFGNGTRLTVT.

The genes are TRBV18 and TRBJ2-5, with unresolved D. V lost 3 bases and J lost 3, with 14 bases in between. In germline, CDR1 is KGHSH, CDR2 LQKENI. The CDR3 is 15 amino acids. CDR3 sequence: CASSPMTGEKETQYF. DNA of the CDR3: TGTGCCAGCTCACCGATGACCGGAGAAAAAGAGACCCAGTACTTC.

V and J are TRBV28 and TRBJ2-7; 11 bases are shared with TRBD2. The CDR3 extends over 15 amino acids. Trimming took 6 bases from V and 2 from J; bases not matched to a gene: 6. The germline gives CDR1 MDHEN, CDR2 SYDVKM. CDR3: CASRQGTSGTYEQYF. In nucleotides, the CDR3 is TGTGCCAGCAGACAAGGGACTAGCGGAACCTACGAGCAGTACTTC.

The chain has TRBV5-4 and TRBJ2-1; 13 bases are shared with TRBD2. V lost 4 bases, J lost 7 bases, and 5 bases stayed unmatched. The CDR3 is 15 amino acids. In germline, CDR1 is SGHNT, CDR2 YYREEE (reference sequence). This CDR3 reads CASSRLAGGDNEQFF. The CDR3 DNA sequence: TGTGCCAGCAGCCGACTAGCGGGGGGAGATAATGAGCAGTTCTTC.

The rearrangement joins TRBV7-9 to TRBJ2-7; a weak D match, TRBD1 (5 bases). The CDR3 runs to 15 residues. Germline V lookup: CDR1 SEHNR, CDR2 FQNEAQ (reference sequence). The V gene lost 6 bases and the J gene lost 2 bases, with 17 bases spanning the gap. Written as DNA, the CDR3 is TGTGCCAGCAGTCGCGACAGTGTAAGGACCTACGAGCAGTACTTC. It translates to CASSRDSVRTYEQYF.

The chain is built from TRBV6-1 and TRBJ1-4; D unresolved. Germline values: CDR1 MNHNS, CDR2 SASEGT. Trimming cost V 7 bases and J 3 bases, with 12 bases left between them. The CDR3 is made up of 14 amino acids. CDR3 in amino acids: CASIRGSSNEKLFF. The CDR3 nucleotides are TGTGCCAGCATACGCGGAAGTTCTAATGAAAAACTGTTTTTT.

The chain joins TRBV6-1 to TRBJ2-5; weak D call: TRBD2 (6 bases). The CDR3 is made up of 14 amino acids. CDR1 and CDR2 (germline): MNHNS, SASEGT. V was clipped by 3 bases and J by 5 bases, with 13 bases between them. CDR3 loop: CASSDIGGIETQYF. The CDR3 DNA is TGTGCCAGCAGTGATATTGGGGGGATTGAGACCCAGTACTTC.

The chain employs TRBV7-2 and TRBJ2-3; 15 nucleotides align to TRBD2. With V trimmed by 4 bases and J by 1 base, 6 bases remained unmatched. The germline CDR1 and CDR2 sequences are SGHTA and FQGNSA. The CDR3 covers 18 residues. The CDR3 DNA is TGTGCCAGCAGCTCTGGACTAGCGGGAGGGCCCGGCACAGATACGCAGTATTTT. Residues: CASSSGLAGGPGTDTQYF.

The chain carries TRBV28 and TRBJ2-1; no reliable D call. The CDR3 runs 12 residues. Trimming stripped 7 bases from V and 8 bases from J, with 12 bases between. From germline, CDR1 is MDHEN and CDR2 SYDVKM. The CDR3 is CASTPGRDEQFF. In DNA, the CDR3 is TGTGCCAGCACCCCCGGTCGGGATGAGCAGTTCTTC.

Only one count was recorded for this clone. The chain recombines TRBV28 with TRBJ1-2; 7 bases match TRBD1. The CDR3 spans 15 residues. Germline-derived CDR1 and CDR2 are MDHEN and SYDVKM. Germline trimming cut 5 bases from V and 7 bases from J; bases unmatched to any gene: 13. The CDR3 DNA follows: TGTGCCAGCAGTCCACCACGGGAGGGGGCTCGTGGCTACACCTTC. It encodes CASSPPREGARGYTF.

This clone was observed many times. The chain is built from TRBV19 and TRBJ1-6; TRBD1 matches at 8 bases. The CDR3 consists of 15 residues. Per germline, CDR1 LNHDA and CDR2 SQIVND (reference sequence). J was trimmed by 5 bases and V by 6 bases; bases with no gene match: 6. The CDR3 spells CASRLDRGNNSPLHF. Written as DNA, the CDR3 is TGTGCCAGTAGGCTCGACAGGGGAAATAATTCACCCCTCCACTTT.

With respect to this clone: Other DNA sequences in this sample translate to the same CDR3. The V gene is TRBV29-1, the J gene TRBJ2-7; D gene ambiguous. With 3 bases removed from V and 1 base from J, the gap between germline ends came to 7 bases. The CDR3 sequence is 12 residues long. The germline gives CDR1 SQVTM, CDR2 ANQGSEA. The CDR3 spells CSVDTGSYEQYF. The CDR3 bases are TGCAGCGTTGATACCGGATCCTACGAGCAGTACTTC.

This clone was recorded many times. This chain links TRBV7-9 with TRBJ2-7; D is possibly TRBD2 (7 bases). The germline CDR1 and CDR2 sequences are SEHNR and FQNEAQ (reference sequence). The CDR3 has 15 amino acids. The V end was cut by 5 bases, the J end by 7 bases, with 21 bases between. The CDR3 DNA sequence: TGTGCCAGCAGCCCTAATGGCGGGGGCACGGGGGAGCAGTACTTC. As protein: CASSPNGGGTGEQYF.

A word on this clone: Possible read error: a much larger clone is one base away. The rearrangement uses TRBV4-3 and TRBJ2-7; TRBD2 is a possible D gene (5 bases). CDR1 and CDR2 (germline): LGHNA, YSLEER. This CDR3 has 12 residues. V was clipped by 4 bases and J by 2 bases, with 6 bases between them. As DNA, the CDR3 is TGCGCCAGCAGCCCCGGGACCTACGAGCAGTACTTC. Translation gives CASSPGTYEQYF.

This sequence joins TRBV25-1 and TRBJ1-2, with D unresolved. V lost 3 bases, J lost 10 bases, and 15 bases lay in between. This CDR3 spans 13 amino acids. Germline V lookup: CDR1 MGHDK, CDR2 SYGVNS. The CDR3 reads CASSDLGSSDYTF. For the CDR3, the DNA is TGTGCCAGCAGTGACCTAGGGAGTTCGGACTACACCTTC.

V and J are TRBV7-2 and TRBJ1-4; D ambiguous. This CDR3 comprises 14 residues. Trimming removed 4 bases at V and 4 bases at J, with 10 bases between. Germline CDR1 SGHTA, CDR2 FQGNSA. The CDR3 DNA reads TGTGCCAGCAGCTCCGGGATCATTAATGAAAAACTGTTTTTT. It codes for CASSSGIINEKLFF.

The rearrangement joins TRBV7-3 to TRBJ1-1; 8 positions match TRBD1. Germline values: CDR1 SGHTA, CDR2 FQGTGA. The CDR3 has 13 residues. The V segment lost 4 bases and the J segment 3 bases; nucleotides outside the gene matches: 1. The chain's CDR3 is CASSSQGDTEAFF. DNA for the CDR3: TGTGCCAGCAGCTCACAGGGGGACACTGAAGCTTTCTTT.

CDR3 protein: CASSSTTSGNTGELFF. The CDR3 DNA follows: TGTGCCAGCAGCTCCACCACTAGCGGGAACACCGGGGAGCTGTTTTTT. This chain links TRBV7-2 with TRBJ2-2; 8 nucleotides match TRBD2. With V trimmed by 4 bases and J by 1 base, 5 bases remained unmatched. The length of the CDR3 is 16 residues. Germline V lookup: CDR1 SGHTA, CDR2 FQGNSA.

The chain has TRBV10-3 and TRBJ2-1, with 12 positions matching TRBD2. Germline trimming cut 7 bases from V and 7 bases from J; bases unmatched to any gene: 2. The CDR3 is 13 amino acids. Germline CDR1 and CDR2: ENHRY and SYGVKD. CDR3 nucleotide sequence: TGTGCCATCATGACTAGCGGGAGTAATGAGCAGTTCTTC. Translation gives CAIMTSGSNEQFF.

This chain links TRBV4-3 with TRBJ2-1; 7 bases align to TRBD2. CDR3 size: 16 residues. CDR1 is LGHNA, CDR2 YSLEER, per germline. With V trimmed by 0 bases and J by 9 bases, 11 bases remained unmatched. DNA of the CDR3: TGCGCCAGCAGCCAAGATCGTACGCGGGGGAGCGGTGAGCAGTTCTTC. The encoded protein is CASSQDRTRGSGEQFF.

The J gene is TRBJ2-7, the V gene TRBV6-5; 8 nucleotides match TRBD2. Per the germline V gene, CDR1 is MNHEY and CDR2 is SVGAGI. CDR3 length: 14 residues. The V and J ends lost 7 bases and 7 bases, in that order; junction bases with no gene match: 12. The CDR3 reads CASTPPGPGGEQYF. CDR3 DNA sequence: TGTGCCAGCACCCCGCCCGGGCCGGGAGGGGAGCAGTACTTC.

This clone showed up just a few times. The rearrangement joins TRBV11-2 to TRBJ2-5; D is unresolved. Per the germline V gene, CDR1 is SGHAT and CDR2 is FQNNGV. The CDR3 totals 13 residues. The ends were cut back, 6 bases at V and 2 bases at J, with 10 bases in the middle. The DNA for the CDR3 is TGTGCCAGCAGGCGACCTCCTCAAGAGACCCAGTACTTC. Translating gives CASRRPPQETQYF.

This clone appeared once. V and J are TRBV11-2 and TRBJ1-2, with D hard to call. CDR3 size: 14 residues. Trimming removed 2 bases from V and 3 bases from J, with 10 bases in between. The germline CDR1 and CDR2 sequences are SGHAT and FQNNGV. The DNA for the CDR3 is TGTGCCAGCAGCTTAATAGGCCTAGACTATGGCTACACCTTC. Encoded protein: CASSLIGLDYGYTF. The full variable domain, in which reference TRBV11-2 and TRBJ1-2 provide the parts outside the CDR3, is EAGVAQSPRYKIIEKRQSVAFWCNPISGHATLYWYQQILGQGPKLLIQFQNNGVVDDSQLPKDRFSAERLKGVDSTLKIQPAKLEDSAVYLCASSLIGLDYGYTFGSGTRLTVV.

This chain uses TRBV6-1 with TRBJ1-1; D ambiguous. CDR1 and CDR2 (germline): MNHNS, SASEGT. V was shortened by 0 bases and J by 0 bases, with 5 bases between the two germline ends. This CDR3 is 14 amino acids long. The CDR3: CASSEALVNTEAFF. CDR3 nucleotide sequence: TGTGCCAGCAGTGAAGCGCTGGTGAACACTGAAGCTTTCTTT.

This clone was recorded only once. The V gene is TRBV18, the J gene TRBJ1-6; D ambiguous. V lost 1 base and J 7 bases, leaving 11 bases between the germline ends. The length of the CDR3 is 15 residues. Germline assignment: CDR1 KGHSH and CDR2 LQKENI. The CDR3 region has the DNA TGTGCCAGCTCACCACAGTGGCAGGCCAATTCACCCCTCCACTTT. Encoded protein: CASSPQWQANSPLHF.

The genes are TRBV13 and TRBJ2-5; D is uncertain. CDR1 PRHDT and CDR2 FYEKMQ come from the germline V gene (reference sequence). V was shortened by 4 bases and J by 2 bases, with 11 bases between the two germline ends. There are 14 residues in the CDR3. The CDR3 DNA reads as TGTGCCAGCAGCTCCCCCCGGCGTCAAGAGACCCAGTACTTC. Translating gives CASSSPRRQETQYF.

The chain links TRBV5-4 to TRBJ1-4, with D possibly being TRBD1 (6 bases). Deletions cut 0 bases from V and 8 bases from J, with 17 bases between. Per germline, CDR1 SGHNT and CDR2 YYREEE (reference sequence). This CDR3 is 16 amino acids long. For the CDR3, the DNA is TGTGCCAGCAGCTTGGGATCCCCAGGGGAAGGGGAAAAACTGTTTTTT. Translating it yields CASSLGSPGEGEKLFF.

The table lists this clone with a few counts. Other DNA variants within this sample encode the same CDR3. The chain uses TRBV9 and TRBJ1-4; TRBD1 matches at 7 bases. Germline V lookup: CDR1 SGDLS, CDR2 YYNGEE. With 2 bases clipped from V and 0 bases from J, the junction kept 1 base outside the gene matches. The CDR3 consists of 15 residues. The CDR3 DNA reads TGTGCCAGCAGCGTTCAGGGGGCAACTAATGAAAAACTGTTTTTT. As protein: CASSVQGATNEKLFF.